Below, 24 T cell receptor beta chains from the same sample are listed, as sequenced in a study of human T cells and chemical hapten exposure. Stated time point: pre-sensitization, week 0. Regarding treatment: therapeutic diphenylcyclopropenone sensitization with weekly scalp DPC. Each CDR3 protein gets one entry after TCRdb re-called the RACE reads with MiXCR. The sample carries a few hundred thousand distinct CDR3 sequences, roughly 7.7% recorded once. This specimen consisted of whole blood, obtained in connection with sensitization to the hapten diphenylcyclopropenone (DPC). These receptor sequences come from a man between 18 and 35 years old with alopecia areata. Some clones in this sample may be carry-over from other donors' samples.

The CDR3 loop is CASSESQGSQPQHF. CDR3 in DNA: TGCGCCAGCAGTGAGTCACAGGGGAGTCAGCCCCAGCATTTT. The V and J genes are TRBV10-2 and TRBJ1-5; TRBD1 matches 7 bases. The germline CDR1 and CDR2 sequences are WSHSY and SAAADI. V lost 0 bases, J lost 6 bases, and 2 bases stayed unmatched. The length of the CDR3 is 14 residues.

This clonotype turned up a few times. The J gene is TRBJ2-5, the V gene TRBV28, with D unresolved. CDR1 MDHEN and CDR2 SYDVKM come from the germline V gene. V lost 5 bases and J 9 bases, leaving 19 bases between the germline ends. CDR3 length equals 14 residues. The CDR3 is CASSPPGLNRAQYF. CDR3 coding DNA: TGTGCCAGCAGTCCCCCGGGCTTAAATAGGGCCCAGTACTTC.

This clonotype was observed a few times. The rearrangement links TRBV10-3 to TRBJ2-7, with D perhaps matching TRBD1 (5 bases). The CDR3 totals 14 residues. V gave up 4 bases and J gave up 6 bases, with 16 bases separating them. CDR1 and CDR2 from the germline V gene are ENHRY and SYGVKD. The CDR3 loop reads CAISGLQGRGEQYF. CDR3 nucleotide sequence: TGTGCCATCAGTGGTCTCCAGGGTCGTGGCGAGCAGTACTTC.

This clonotype came up a few times. The chain uses TRBV27 and TRBJ2-4, with D tentatively TRBD2 (6 bases). The germline CDR1 and CDR2 sequences are MNHEY and SMNVEV (reference sequence). The CDR3 extends over 15 amino acids. V was cut by 1 base and J by 3 bases, with 10 bases left in between. CDR3 in DNA: TGTGCCAGCAGTTTATATCCGGGAGACAAAAACATTCAGTACTTC. Translation gives CASSLYPGDKNIQYF.

The chain recombines TRBV4-1 with TRBJ2-7; 7 nucleotides match TRBD1. This CDR3 is built from 14 residues. Per the germline V gene, CDR1 is MGHRA and CDR2 is YSYEKL. V was clipped by 2 bases and J by 6 bases; unmatched bases: 7. CDR3 DNA sequence: TGCGCCAGCAGCCAACCGGGACAGAGATTCGAGCAGTACTTC. This codes for CASSQPGQRFEQYF.

The chain carries TRBV7-3 and TRBJ2-3; 11 nucleotides align to TRBD1. V trimming: 5 bases; J trimming: 7 bases; junction bases outside the gene matches: 11. The CDR3 covers 16 residues. CDR1 and CDR2 (germline): SGHTA, FQGTGA. CDR3 region: CASSLPRTGGANTQYF. The CDR3 coding sequence is TGTGCCAGCAGCCTCCCGCGGACAGGGGGCGCGAATACGCAGTATTTT.

The chain has TRBV3-1 and TRBJ1-2; TRBD1 aligns across 7 bases. This CDR3 is 20 amino acids long. Germline assignment: CDR1 LGHDT and CDR2 YNNKEL (reference sequence). The junction had 18 bases not matched to a gene; V was cut back by 0 bases and J by 2 bases. The CDR3 here is CASSQDPGQRLRWGNYGYTF. Here the CDR3 DNA reads TGTGCCAGCAGCCAAGACCCGGGACAGCGCTTGCGGTGGGGGAACTATGGCTACACCTTC.

J is TRBJ2-7 and V is TRBV3-1; no definite D call. The CDR3 is 14 residues long. Trimming pared 4 bases from V and 2 bases from J, leaving 12 bases between. The germline V gene has CDR1 LGHDT and CDR2 YNNKEL (reference sequence). The CDR3: CASSPRRDTYEQYV. The CDR3 DNA follows: TGTGCCAGCAGCCCCCGTCGAGACACCTACGAGCAGTACGTC.

The gene calls are TRBV29-1 and TRBJ2-5; TRBD1 matches at 8 bases. The V segment lost 4 bases and the J segment 4 bases; nucleotides outside the gene matches: 5. This CDR3 has 13 residues. Looked up from germline, CDR1 is SQVTM and CDR2 is ANQGSEA. The CDR3 protein is CSVGGQGRETQYF. CDR3 nucleotides: TGCAGCGTTGGAGGACAGGGCCGAGAGACCCAGTACTTC.

In this sample, this clonotype turned up a few times. The CDR3 bases are TGTGCCAGCAGTTACCGGGGATTTAGTTTCTATGAGCAGTTCTTC. Translated: CASSYRGFSFYEQFF. The chain employs TRBV6-6 and TRBJ2-1, with a weak D call TRBD2 (5 bases). CDR3 length: 15 amino acids. Germline V CDR1 and CDR2: MNHNY, SVGAGI (reference sequence). V lost 2 bases and J lost 8, with 16 bases in between.

The sample holds a few counts of this clonotype. This chain connects TRBV10-3 to TRBJ1-6; 9 bases fit TRBD1. Germline assignment: CDR1 ENHRY and CDR2 SYGVKD. There are 14 residues in the CDR3. J lost 11 bases, V lost 6 bases, and 8 bases had no gene match. The CDR3 reads CAIREGTGTAPLHF. CDR3 sequence (DNA): TGTGCCATCAGGGAAGGGACAGGGACGGCACCCCTCCACTTT.

The rearrangement links TRBV11-2 to TRBJ2-3; possibly TRBD1 or TRBD2 for D (5 bases each). The CDR3 extends over 16 amino acids. Trimming left V 6 bases short and J 2 bases short, with 18 bases between. Germline V lookup: CDR1 SGHAT, CDR2 FQNNGV. In DNA form, the CDR3 reads TGTGCCAGCAGACACCCGGGACGCCGATCCACAGATACGCAGTATTTT. Its protein product is CASRHPGRRSTDTQYF.

The V gene is TRBV28, the J gene TRBJ1-2, with D possibly being TRBD1 (6 bases). The CDR3 contains 14 residues. Trimming took off 3 bases at V and 3 bases at J, with 11 bases between the two ends. Germline loops: CDR1 MDHEN, CDR2 SYDVKM. The CDR3 nucleotides read TGTGCCAGCAGTTTTGGCGAGGGGGACTATGGCTACACCTTC. Protein sequence: CASSFGEGDYGYTF.

The V gene is TRBV7-9, the J gene TRBJ1-1, with 7 bases that match TRBD1. Germline V gene lookup returns CDR1 SEHNR and CDR2 FQNEAQ (reference sequence). J was trimmed by 6 bases and V by 3 bases; bases with no gene match: 7. The CDR3 has 14 amino acids. The CDR3 region has the DNA TGTGCCAGCAGCTTGAGACAGGGCCTATCTGAAGCTTTCTTT. This codes for CASSLRQGLSEAFF.

This clonotype was recorded many times. The chain couples TRBV28 to TRBJ2-3, with TRBD2 matching over 7 bases. CDR3 length: 16 amino acids. V lost 5 bases to trimming and J lost 0 bases; unmatched junction nucleotides: 8. Germline CDR1 reads MDHEN; CDR2 reads SYDVKM. CDR3 residues: CASSHGGTSSTDTQYF. The CDR3 bases are TGTGCCAGCAGTCACGGGGGGACCTCTAGCACAGATACGCAGTATTTT.

The V gene is TRBV6-5, the J gene TRBJ1-6; TRBD1 agrees at 8 bases. The CDR3 extends over 15 amino acids. Trimming at V came to 6 bases and at J to 10 bases, leaving 11 bases not matched to a gene. Germline V lookup: CDR1 MNHEY, CDR2 SVGAGI. CDR3 region: CASSRYGQGRSPLHF. In DNA, the CDR3 is TGTGCCAGCAGCCGGTATGGACAGGGTCGATCACCCCTCCACTTT.

This clonotype was picked up a small number of times. CDR3 residues: CASSPGQGITETQYF. In DNA form, the CDR3 reads TGCGCCAGCAGCCCCGGACAGGGGATAACAGAGACCCAGTACTTC. The genes are TRBV5-1 and TRBJ2-5, with 9 bases lining up with TRBD1. J gave up 4 bases and V 4 bases, and 8 bases lay outside the gene matches. This CDR3 region has 15 residues. Germline-derived CDR1 and CDR2 are SGHRS and YFSETQ. Drawing the rest from reference TRBV5-1 and TRBJ2-5, the complete variable domain is KAGVTQTPRYLIKTRGQQVTLSCSPISGHRSVSWYQQTPGQGLQFLFEYFSETQRNKGNFPGRFSGRQFSNSRSEMNVSTLELGDSALYLCASSPGQGITETQYFGPGTRLLVL.

V gene TRBV7-9 combines with J gene TRBJ2-1, with D hard to call. In germline, CDR1 is SEHNR, CDR2 FQNEAQ (reference sequence). This CDR3 has 16 amino acids. V was clipped by 7 bases and J by 0 bases, with 16 bases between them. The CDR3 loop reads CASTPLGQSSYNEQFF. The CDR3 DNA sequence: TGTGCCAGCACCCCGTTGGGTCAGAGCTCCTACAATGAGCAGTTCTTC. Drawing the rest from reference TRBV7-9 and TRBJ2-1, the complete variable domain is DTGVSQNPRHKITKRGQNVTFRCDPISEHNRLYWYRQTLGQGPEFLTYFQNEAQLEKSRLLSDRFSAERPKGSFSTLEIQRTEQGDSAMYLCASTPLGQSSYNEQFFGPGTRLTVL.

This clonotype occurred many times. CDR3 in DNA: TGTGCCAGCAGCTCCGGGGAAGAGACCCAGTACTTC. It specifies CASSSGEETQYF. V is TRBV7-3 and J is TRBJ2-5; a weak D match, TRBD2 (5 bases). Trimming stripped 4 bases from V and 3 bases from J, with 6 bases between. Looked up from germline, CDR1 is SGHTA and CDR2 is FQGTGA. The CDR3 has 12 residues. Based on the CDR3 plus reference TRBV7-3 and TRBJ2-5, the full variable domain is GAGVSQTPSNKVTEKGKYVELRCDPISGHTALYWYRQSLGQGPEFLIYFQGTGAADDSGLPNDRFFAVRPEGSVSTLKIQRTERGDSAVYLCASSSGEETQYFGPGTRLLVL.

This clonotype was counted between two and nine times. The chain employs TRBV4-2 and TRBJ1-6; D is perhaps TRBD1 (6 bases). The CDR3 loop spans 16 amino acids. Trimming stripped 0 bases from V and 7 bases from J, with 13 bases between. The germline V gene encodes CDR1 LGHNA and CDR2 YNFKEQ. CDR3 residues: CASSQDRGQGNSPLHF. DNA for the CDR3: TGTGCCAGCAGCCAAGATCGCGGGCAGGGGAATTCACCCCTCCACTTT.

This clonotype was picked up a small number of times. This chain links TRBV28 with TRBJ2-3; no clear D gene. Between the trimmed V and J ends, which lost 4 bases and 7 bases, there was a span of 12 bases. This CDR3 has 13 amino acids. CDR1 is MDHEN, CDR2 SYDVKM, per germline. CDR3 amino acids: CASSSPQLNTQYF. The CDR3 DNA reads TGTGCCAGCAGTTCACCCCAATTAAATACGCAGTATTTT.

This clonotype was recorded many times. The chain's CDR3 is CASSSGTWNSPLHF. Here the CDR3 DNA reads TGTGCCAGCAGTTCCGGGACTTGGAATTCACCCCTCCACTTT. V is TRBV27 and J is TRBJ1-6; possible D gene TRBD1, 5 bases. Germline V lookup: CDR1 MNHEY, CDR2 SMNVEV (reference sequence). V lost 4 bases and J lost 7, with 11 bases in between. This CDR3 spans 14 amino acids.

The chain links TRBV1 to TRBJ2-2. TRBV1 is given as a pseudogene. The CDR3 consists of 14 residues. This CDR3 reads CTSSQETCTGELFF. The CDR3 DNA is TGCACCAGCAGCCAAGAGACTTGTACCGGGGAGCTGTTTTTT.

The rearrangement links TRBV5-1 to TRBJ1-1; D remains unclear. This CDR3 comprises 14 residues. V lost 1 base and J 1 base, leaving 8 bases between the germline ends. Germline assignment: CDR1 SGHRS and CDR2 YFSETQ. CDR3 sequence reads: CASSLFWENTEAFF. CDR3 DNA: TGCGCCAGCAGCTTGTTCTGGGAGAACACTGAAGCTTTCTTT. Together with reference TRBV5-1 and TRBJ1-1, the CDR3 gives the full variable domain: KAGVTQTPRYLIKTRGQQVTLSCSPISGHRSVSWYQQTPGQGLQFLFEYFSETQRNKGNFPGRFSGRQFSNSRSEMNVSTLELGDSALYLCASSLFWENTEAFFGQGTRLTVV.